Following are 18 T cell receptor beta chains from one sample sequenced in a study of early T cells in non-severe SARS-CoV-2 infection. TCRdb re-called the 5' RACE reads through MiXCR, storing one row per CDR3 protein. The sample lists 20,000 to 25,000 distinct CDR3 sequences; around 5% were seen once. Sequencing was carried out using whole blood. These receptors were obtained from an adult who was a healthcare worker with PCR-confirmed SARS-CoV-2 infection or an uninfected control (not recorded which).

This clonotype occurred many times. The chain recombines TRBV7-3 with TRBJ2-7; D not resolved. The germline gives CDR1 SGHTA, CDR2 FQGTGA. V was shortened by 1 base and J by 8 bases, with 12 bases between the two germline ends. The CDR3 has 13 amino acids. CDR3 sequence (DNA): TGTGCCAGCAGCTTAAATTACCCCTCGAAGCAGTACTTC. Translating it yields CASSLNYPSKQYF.

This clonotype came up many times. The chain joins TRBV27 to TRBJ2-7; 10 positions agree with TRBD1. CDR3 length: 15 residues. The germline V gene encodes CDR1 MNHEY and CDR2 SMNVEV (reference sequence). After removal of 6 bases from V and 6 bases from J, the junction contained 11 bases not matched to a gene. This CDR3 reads CASSRTTGGKGEQYF. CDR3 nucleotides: TGTGCCAGCAGCAGAACGACAGGGGGCAAGGGCGAGCAGTACTTC.

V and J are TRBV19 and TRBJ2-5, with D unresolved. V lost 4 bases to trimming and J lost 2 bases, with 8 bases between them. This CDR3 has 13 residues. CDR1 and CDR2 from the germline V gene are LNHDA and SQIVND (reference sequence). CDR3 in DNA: TGTGCCAGTAGTACTTCGATTCAAGAGACCCAGTACTTC. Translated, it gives CASSTSIQETQYF.

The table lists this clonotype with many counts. The CDR3 spells CASTHGQNYGYTF. In DNA, the CDR3 is TGTGCCAGCACCCATGGACAGAACTATGGCTACACCTTC. The chain combines TRBV7-9 with TRBJ1-2; D possibly corresponds to TRBD1 (6 bases). Trimming shortened V by 7 bases and J by 2 bases, and 11 bases separated the two germline ends. The CDR3 is made up of 13 amino acids. CDR1 SEHNR and CDR2 FQNEAQ come from the germline V gene (reference sequence).

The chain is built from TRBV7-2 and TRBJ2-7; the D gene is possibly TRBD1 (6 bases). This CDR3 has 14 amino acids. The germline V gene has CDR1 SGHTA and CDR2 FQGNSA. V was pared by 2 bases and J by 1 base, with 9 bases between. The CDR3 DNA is TGTGCCAGCAGCTTAAGCACAGGGTCCTACGAGCAGTACTTC. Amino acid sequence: CASSLSTGSYEQYF.

This chain's CDR3 is CASSRGQAQYNEQFF. The CDR3 nucleotides read TGCGCCAGCAGCCGCGGACAGGCGCAGTACAATGAGCAGTTCTTC. J is TRBJ2-1 and V is TRBV5-1; 7 nucleotides agree with TRBD1. The CDR3 has 15 amino acids. Germline V gene data show CDR1 as SGHRS and CDR2 as YFSETQ. J lost 4 bases, V lost 4 bases, and 8 bases had no gene match.

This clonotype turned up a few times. CDR3 residues: CASSPLATYNEQFF. DNA for the CDR3: TGTGCCAGCAGTCCCCTAGCCACCTACAATGAGCAGTTCTTC. This chain links TRBV6-5 with TRBJ2-1; a possible D gene is TRBD2 (5 bases). The germline V and J ends were trimmed by 5 bases and 2 bases, with 10 bases remaining between them. The length of the CDR3 is 14 residues. Germline values: CDR1 MNHEY, CDR2 SVGAGI.

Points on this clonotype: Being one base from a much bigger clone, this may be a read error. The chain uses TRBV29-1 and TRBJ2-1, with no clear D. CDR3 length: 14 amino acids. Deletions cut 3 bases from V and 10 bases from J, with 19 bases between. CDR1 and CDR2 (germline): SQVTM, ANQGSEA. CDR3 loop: CSVDTQTGWGEQFF. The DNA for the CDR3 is TGCAGCGTTGACACGCAGACCGGCTGGGGAGAGCAGTTCTTC.

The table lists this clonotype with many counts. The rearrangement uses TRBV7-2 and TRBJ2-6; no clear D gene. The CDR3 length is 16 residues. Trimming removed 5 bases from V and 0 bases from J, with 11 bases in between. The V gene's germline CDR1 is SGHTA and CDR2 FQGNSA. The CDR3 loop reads CASSAYLGSGANVLTF. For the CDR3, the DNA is TGTGCCAGCAGCGCATATCTCGGCTCTGGGGCCAACGTCCTGACTTTC. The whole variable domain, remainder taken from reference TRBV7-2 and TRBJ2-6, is GAGVSQSPSNKVTEKGKDVELRCDPISGHTALYWYRQSLGQGLEFLIYFQGNSAPDKSGLPSDRFSAERTGGSVSTLTIQRTQQEDSAVYLCASSAYLGSGANVLTFGAGSRLTVL.

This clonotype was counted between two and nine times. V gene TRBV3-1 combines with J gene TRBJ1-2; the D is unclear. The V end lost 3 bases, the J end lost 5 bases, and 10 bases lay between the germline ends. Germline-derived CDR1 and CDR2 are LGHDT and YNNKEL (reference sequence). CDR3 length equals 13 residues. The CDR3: CASSQGLIYGYTF. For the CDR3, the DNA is TGTGCCAGCAGCCAGGGTCTTATTTATGGCTACACCTTC.

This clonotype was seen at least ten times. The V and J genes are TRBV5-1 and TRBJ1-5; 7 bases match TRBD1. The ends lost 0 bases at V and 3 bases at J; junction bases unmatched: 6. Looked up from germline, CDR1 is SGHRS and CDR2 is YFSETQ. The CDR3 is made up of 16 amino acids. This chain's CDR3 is CASSLGQGNDNQPQHF. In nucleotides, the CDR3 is TGCGCCAGCAGCTTGGGACAGGGTAACGACAATCAGCCCCAGCATTTT.

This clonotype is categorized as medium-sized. CDR3 bases: TGTGCCAGCAACCCGCCGCACGGACGAGCCTATGGCTACACCTTC. This encodes CASNPPHGRAYGYTF. V gene TRBV7-2 combines with J gene TRBJ1-2; D is ambiguous. Germline lookup yields CDR1 SGHTA and CDR2 FQGNSA. Between the trimmed V and J ends, which lost 7 bases and 4 bases, there was a span of 19 bases. The CDR3 contains 15 residues.

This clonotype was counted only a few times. This CDR3 reads CASSGQREGYTF. The CDR3 DNA follows: TGCGCCAGCAGCGGACAGCGCGAGGGCTACACCTTC. This rearrangement joins TRBV5-1 to TRBJ1-2, with D maybe TRBD1 (6 bases). The germline CDR1 and CDR2 sequences are SGHRS and YFSETQ. The germline V and J ends were trimmed by 4 bases and 8 bases, with 12 bases remaining between them. This CDR3 comprises 12 residues.

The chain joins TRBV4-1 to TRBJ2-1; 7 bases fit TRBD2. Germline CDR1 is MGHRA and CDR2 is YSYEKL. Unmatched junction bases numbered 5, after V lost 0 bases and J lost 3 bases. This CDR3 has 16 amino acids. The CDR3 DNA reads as TGCGCCAGCAGCCAAGATGGGAGCGGGGTCTACAATGAGCAGTTCTTC. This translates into CASSQDGSGVYNEQFF.

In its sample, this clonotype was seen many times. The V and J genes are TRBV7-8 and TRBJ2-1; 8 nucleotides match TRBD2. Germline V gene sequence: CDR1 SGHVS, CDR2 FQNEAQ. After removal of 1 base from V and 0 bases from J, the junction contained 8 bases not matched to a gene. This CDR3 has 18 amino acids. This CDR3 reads CASSLVGRGRSSYNEQFF. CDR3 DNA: TGTGCCAGCAGCTTAGTGGGTCGCGGGAGGAGCTCCTACAATGAGCAGTTCTTC.

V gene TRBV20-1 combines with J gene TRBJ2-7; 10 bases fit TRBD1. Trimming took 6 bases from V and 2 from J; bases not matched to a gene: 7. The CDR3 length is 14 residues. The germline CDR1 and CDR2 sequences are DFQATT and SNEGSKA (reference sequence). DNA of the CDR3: TGCAGTGCCAGGGGACAGGGGCGGACCTACGAGCAGTACTTC. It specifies CSARGQGRTYEQYF.

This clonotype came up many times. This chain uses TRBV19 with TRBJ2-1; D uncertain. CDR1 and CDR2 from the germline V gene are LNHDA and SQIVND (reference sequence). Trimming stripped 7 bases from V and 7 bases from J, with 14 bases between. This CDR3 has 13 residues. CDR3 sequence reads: CASTLTGWNEQFF. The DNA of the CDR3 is TGTGCCAGTACCCTGACCGGGTGGAATGAGCAGTTCTTC.

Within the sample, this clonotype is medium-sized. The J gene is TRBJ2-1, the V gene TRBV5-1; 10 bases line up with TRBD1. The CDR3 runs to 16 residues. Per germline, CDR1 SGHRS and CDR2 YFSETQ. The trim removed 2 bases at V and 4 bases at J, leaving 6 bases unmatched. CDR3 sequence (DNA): TGCGCCAGCAGCTTCCTCGACAGGGGGCGGTACAATGAGCAGTTCTTC. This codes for CASSFLDRGRYNEQFF.